Included here is one TCR beta chain sequence, with context. Antigen: not known. The CDR3 covers 17 residues. Germline assignment: CDR1 KGHSH and CDR2 LQKENI. The ends were cut back, 4 bases at V and 5 bases at J, with 23 bases in the middle. PCR amplification relied on 60 Vbeta primers (plus 13 Jbeta primers). The assay was immunoSEQ multiplex PCR, and TCRdb's table has in-frame clones only and misses some. The repertoire includes around 100,000 clones, roughly 70% of them detected once, and about 0.92% sits in the top ten. This specimen comes from a study of cytomegalovirus exposure and HLA in healthy donors. Study-level points and caveats: Later genetic work tied a missense DCLRE1C variant to beta-chain V and J trimming. The presence/absence work took it that sequencing depth was about the same across donors.

The sequencing input was PBMCs. The receptor comes from a woman in her twenties or thirties in good health and CMV-seronegative. This chain connects TRBV18 to TRBJ1-1, with D tentatively TRBD1 (5 bases). CDR3 sequence (DNA): TGTGCCAGCTCACGGGGTGGGGGACTCGGTTCTGGGACTGAAGCTTTCTTT. It yields the protein CASSRGGGLGSGTEAFF.